This entry lists 8 T cell receptor beta chains sequenced from one sample in a study of glioma-infiltrating T cells. Using RNA template, CDR3s of TCR alpha and beta were amplified with iRepertoire arm-PCR. TCRdb independently ran MiXCR on the multiplex PCR reads; one entry per CDR3 protein. The table includes approximately 400,000 distinct CDR3 sequences, roughly 41% detected once. Sequenced input: glioma tissue, nonneoplastic brain tissue, or PBMCs (not recorded which). The origin of the receptors is a human donor with low-grade glioma or glioblastoma, undergoing nonglioma brain surgery, or in good health (not recorded which).

As for this clonotype: A read error may be the cause here, since a much bigger clone is one base away. The rearrangement uses TRBV6-6 and TRBJ1-5, with a weak D call TRBD1 (5 bases). This CDR3 is built from 13 residues. Germline CDR1 MNHNY, CDR2 SVGAGI (reference sequence). This CDR3 is CASSYRGNRPQDF. CDR3 nucleotides: TGTGCCAGCAGTTACCGGGGCAACCGGCCCCAGGATTTT.

Regarding this clonotype: This may stem from a read error, because a much larger clone lies one nucleotide away. The DNA of the CDR3 is TGCAGTGCTAGAGATATCTTCGGGGGCTCTGGACACACCATATATTTT. It codes for CSARDIFGGSGHTIYF. The rearrangement uses TRBV20-1 and TRBJ1-3, with D perhaps matching TRBD1 (6 bases). Germline V gene sequence: CDR1 DFQATT, CDR2 SNEGSKA (reference sequence). The CDR3 runs 16 residues.

The table lists this clonotype with a few counts. The J gene is TRBJ2-7, the V gene TRBV7-2, with 7 bases lining up with TRBD1. Germline values: CDR1 SGHTA, CDR2 FQGNSA. CDR3 length: 17 amino acids. J gave up 6 bases and V 4 bases, and 18 bases lay outside the gene matches. This CDR3 is CASSSGPGTATFGEQYF. The CDR3 DNA follows: TGTGCCAGCAGCTCAGGGCCCGGGACAGCCACTTTTGGCGAGCAGTACTTC.

This clonotype occurred a few times. This chain connects TRBV24-1 to TRBJ1-2; no clear D gene. CDR1 is KGHDR, CDR2 SFDVKD, per germline. V was pared by 4 bases and J by 2 bases, with 7 bases between. The CDR3 consists of 13 residues. In nucleotides, the CDR3 is TGTGCCACCAGTGACCGCCTGAACTATGGCTACACCTTC. As protein: CATSDRLNYGYTF.

The gene calls are TRBV6-2 or TRBV6-3 and TRBJ2-5; D is perhaps TRBD1 (5 bases). Trimming took 8 bases from V and 5 from J, leaving 15 bases between them. The CDR3 has 13 amino acids. Germline V gene lookup returns CDR1 MNHEY and CDR2 SVGEGT. The CDR3 DNA sequence: TGTGCCAGCCGACAGTGTCCGATGGAGACCCAGTACTTC. Protein sequence: CASRQCPMETQYF.

This clonotype was detected only a few times. For the CDR3, the DNA is TGCGCCAGCAGCCAAGGGTCCACGCTAGCCAAAAACATTCAGTACTTC. This gives the protein CASSQGSTLAKNIQYF. The V gene is TRBV4-3, the J gene TRBJ2-4; D is unclear. The CDR3 contains 16 residues. CDR1 is LGHNA, CDR2 YSLEER, per germline. V was trimmed by 1 base and J by 0 bases, leaving 10 bases between them.

The chain couples TRBV7-2 to TRBJ1-1; D ambiguous. V was clipped by 4 bases and J by 2 bases, with 14 bases between them. Per the germline V gene, CDR1 is SGHTA and CDR2 is FQGNSA. This CDR3 has 15 amino acids. The CDR3 region is CASSSQVRKNTEAFF. The CDR3 coding sequence is TGTGCCAGCAGCTCCCAGGTACGGAAAAACACTGAAGCTTTCTTT.

For this clonotype: This may come from a read error, since a much larger clone is one base off. This sequence joins TRBV7-3 and TRBJ2-1; possible D gene TRBD2, 5 bases. Germline loops: CDR1 SGHTA, CDR2 FQGTGA. The CDR3 length is 11 residues. Trimming took off 6 bases at V and 12 bases at J, with 12 bases between the two ends. CDR3 DNA sequence: TGTGCCAGCAGGGGTTACGGAGGGCAGTTCTTC. As protein: CASRGYGGQFF.